This entry lists 6 T cell receptor beta chains sequenced from one sample in a study of cytomegalovirus exposure and HLA in healthy donors. Using immunoSEQ multiplex PCR, the repertoire was profiled, and TCRdb retains in-frame clones only, with some absent. The sample has approximately 160,000 clones, around 85% seen once. Sequenced sample: PBMCs. These receptors were obtained from a woman in her thirties in good health and CMV-seronegative.

CDR3 residues: CASSAQPRGQETQYF. The CDR3 nucleotides are TGTGCCAGCAGCGCTCAGCCCAGGGGCCAAGAGACCCAGTACTTC. The V call is TRBV7-2, the J call TRBJ2-5; D may be TRBD1 (6 bases). Germline CDR1 and CDR2: SGHTA and FQGNSA. With 5 bases removed from V and 1 base from J, the gap between germline ends came to 14 bases. This CDR3 has 15 amino acids.

The chain carries TRBV5-1 and TRBJ2-7; 11 nucleotides match TRBD1. In germline, CDR1 is SGHRS, CDR2 YFSETQ. This CDR3 spans 15 amino acids. The junction had 6 bases not matched to a gene; V was cut back by 4 bases and J by 3 bases. CDR3 region: CASSHTGTGGYEQYF. CDR3 coding DNA: TGCGCCAGCAGCCACACCGGGACAGGGGGCTACGAGCAGTACTTC.

This chain links TRBV7-2 with TRBJ2-1; no clear D. Between the trimmed V and J ends, which lost 5 bases and 0 bases, there was a span of 11 bases. The CDR3 extends over 15 amino acids. The V gene's germline CDR1 is SGHTA and CDR2 FQGNSA. CDR3 DNA sequence: TGTGCCAGCAGCGCCAACAAAAACTCCTACAATGAGCAGTTCTTC. It encodes CASSANKNSYNEQFF.

This chain joins TRBV11-2 and TRBJ2-7; the D gene is possibly TRBD1 (6 bases). Trimming removed 0 bases at V and 10 bases at J, with 13 bases between. The germline CDR1 and CDR2 sequences are SGHAT and FQNNGV. The CDR3 extends over 13 amino acids. The CDR3, as DNA: TGTGCCAGCAGCTTAGATCCCGGACAGTTTCAGTACTTC. Translation: CASSLDPGQFQYF.

The chain carries TRBV14 and TRBJ2-7, with TRBD2 identical over 15 bases. The CDR3 extends over 18 amino acids. Trimming cost V 2 bases and J 1 base; bases outside gene matches: 6. Germline V CDR1 and CDR2: SGHDN, FVKESK. The CDR3 region has the DNA TGTGCCAGCAGCCAAAAGGGACTAGCGGGGGGACTATCCTACGAGCAGTACTTC. Amino acid sequence: CASSQKGLAGGLSYEQYF.

This clone was found once. The CDR3 sequence: CSAGLGEQYF. Written as DNA, the CDR3 is TGCAGTGCGGGGCTGGGGGAGCAGTACTTC. The chain joins TRBV20-1 to TRBJ2-7; the D gene is possibly TRBD1 (5 bases). V was trimmed by 6 bases and J by 7 bases, leaving 10 bases between them. CDR1 and CDR2 from the germline V gene are DFQATT and SNEGSKA (reference sequence). The CDR3 is 10 amino acids.